Listed below are T cell receptor beta chains from one sample, sequenced in a study of response to subunit inactivated influenza vaccine. TCRdb re-called the RT-PCR reads with MiXCR, one entry per CDR3 protein. The data contain about 780,000 distinct CDR3 sequences, 18% of them singletons. Sequenced here: PBMCs from blood, sampled approximately 5 days after vaccination. Every receptor here comes from a middle-aged man who received an inactivated influenza vaccine. Both conserved end residues are part of each CDR3. D genes are given only for firm matches. Not all rows give a size; the values are once, few, many and, for expanded clones, a class.

D	length	V	J	size	CDR3	DNA
-	13	TRBV29-1	TRBJ2-1	few	CSVADQPYNEQFF	TGCAGCGTAGCTGACCAGCCTTACAATGAGCAGTTCTTC
TRBD2	21	TRBV15	TRBJ2-1	-	CATSRDRTSGGKRSLYNEQFF	TGTGCCACCAGCAGAGATCGTACTAGCGGGGGAAAAAGAAGCCTTTACAATGAGCAGTTCTTC
-	15	TRBV18	TRBJ2-7	few	CASSPAGQQRYEQYF	TGTGCCAGCTCACCCGCGGGACAACAGCGCTACGAGCAGTACTTC
-	14	TRBV7-2	TRBJ1-6	-	CASSESSYNSPLHF	TGTGCCAGCAGCGAAAGCTCCTATAATTCACCCCTCCACTTT
-	15	TRBV6-5	TRBJ1-1	few	CASSVPTRELTPAFF	TGTGCCAGCAGTGTACCGACGCGGGAGTTGACCCCAGCTTTCTTT
-	17	TRBV7-2	TRBJ2-2	few	CASSPVFVGVNTGELFF	TGTGCCAGCAGCCCGGTGTTTGTGGGGGTAAACACCGGGGAGCTGTTTTTT
-	11	TRBV6-5	TRBJ2-5	few	CASTRAETQYF	TGTGCCAGCACGCGGGCGGAGACCCAGTACTTC
-	15	TRBV11-2	TRBJ2-7	few	CASSLDRGAIYEQYF	TGTGCCAGCAGCTTAGACAGGGGAGCGATCTACGAGCAGTACTTC
TRBD1	15	TRBV4-3	TRBJ2-5	few	CASSQATGSRETQYF	TGCGCCAGCAGCCAGGCGACAGGGAGCAGAGAGACCCAGTACTTC
-	17	TRBV4-3	TRBJ2-6	few	CASSQALSSSGANVLTF	TGCGCCAGCAGCCAAGCACTCAGCAGCTCTGGGGCCAACGTCCTGACTTTC
-	15	TRBV10-3	TRBJ1-2	-	CAISVGGRENYGYTF	TGTGCCATCAGCGTTGGGGGGCGCGAAAACTATGGCTACACCTTC
-	13	TRBV29-1	TRBJ1-5	many	CSTAGQGGQPQHF	TGCAGCACTGCCGGACAAGGAGGCCAGCCCCAGCATTTT
-	15	TRBV6-1	TRBJ2-2	few	CASSDDNWLARELFF	TGTGCCAGCAGTGATGATAACTGGTTGGCCCGGGAGCTGTTTTTT
-	14	TRBV4-1	TRBJ1-5	-	CASSQTQGIAPQHF	TGCGCCAGCAGCCAAACCCAGGGGATCGCGCCCCAGCATTTT
TRBD1	16	TRBV5-1	TRBJ1-2	few	CASSSGTGFHNYGYTF	TGCGCCAGCAGCTCCGGGACAGGATTCCATAACTATGGCTACACCTTC
-	15	TRBV4-3	TRBJ2-3	-	CASSQEWRSTDTQYF	TGCGCCAGCAGCCAAGAATGGAGGAGCACAGATACGCAGTATTTT
TRBD2	20	TRBV20-1	TRBJ2-1	few	CSARDLGPGTSGRAWDEQFF	TGCAGTGCTAGAGATTTGGGTCCGGGGACTAGCGGGAGGGCATGGGATGAGCAGTTCTTC
TRBD1	15	TRBV7-3	TRBJ2-2	many	CASSLAGGGTGELFF	TGTGCCAGCAGCTTAGCAGGGGGCGGCACCGGGGAGCTGTTTTTT
-	14	TRBV27	TRBJ2-7	-	CASSTSRGVYEHYF	TGTGCCAGCAGTACCTCCAGGGGGGTCTACGAGCACTACTTC
TRBD1	14	TRBV12-3/TRBV12-4	TRBJ2-1	few	CASIPGTGANEQFF	TGTGCCAGCATCCCTGGGACAGGGGCAAATGAGCAGTTCTTC
TRBD1	17	TRBV18	TRBJ1-1	-	CASSQRPGTGEHTEAFF	TGTGCCAGCTCACAGCGTCCCGGGACAGGGGAGCACACTGAAGCTTTCTTT
-	13	TRBV20-1	TRBJ2-3	few	CSGAGPSTDTQYF	TGCAGTGGCGCGGGGCCTAGCACAGATACGCAGTATTTT
-	14	TRBV7-2	TRBJ1-1	-	CASSTRQLNTEAFF	TGTGCCAGCAGCACCAGACAACTTAACACTGAAGCTTTCTTT
TRBD1	14	TRBV5-1	TRBJ2-7	-	CASSLGQGVDEQYF	TGCGCCAGCAGCTTGGGACAGGGGGTTGACGAGCAGTACTTC
TRBD2	18	TRBV11-1	TRBJ2-5	few	CASSLVALAGGEGETQYF	TGTGCCAGCAGCTTAGTTGCACTAGCGGGAGGAGAGGGGGAGACCCAGTACTTC
TRBD1	11	TRBV7-8	TRBJ2-1	many	CASSFGTAPFF	TGTGCCAGCAGCTTCGGGACAGCGCCCTTCTTC
-	14	TRBV7-9	TRBJ2-7	-	CASSPGTLRYEQYF	TGTGCCAGCAGTCCCGGGACCTTACGTTACGAGCAGTACTTC
TRBD1	16	TRBV20-1	TRBJ1-2	-	CSARDQVTGYSYGYTF	TGCAGTGCTAGAGATCAAGTGACAGGGTACAGCTATGGCTACACCTTC
-	14	TRBV20-1	TRBJ2-1	-	CSARDINVYNEQFF	TGCAGTGCTAGAGATATTAATGTGTACAATGAGCAGTTCTTC
-	16	TRBV28	TRBJ2-5	-	CASSLSWLGIQETQYF	TGTGCCAGCAGTTTGTCGTGGTTGGGCATTCAAGAGACCCAGTACTTC
-	15	TRBV9	TRBJ2-1	-	CASSVGLGGWAEQFF	TGTGCCAGCAGCGTAGGTCTAGGGGGATGGGCTGAGCAGTTCTTC
-	16	TRBV15	TRBJ2-6	many	CATSRTWGSGANVLTF	TGTGCCACCAGCAGAACGTGGGGGTCTGGGGCCAACGTCCTGACTTTC
-	14	TRBV6-2/TRBV6-3	TRBJ1-5	-	CASSPGPGGQPQHF	TGTGCCAGCAGTCCGGGGCCGGGAGGTCAGCCCCAGCATTTT
-	13	TRBV19	TRBJ2-3	few	CASSSLGSDTQYF	TGTGCCAGTAGTAGTCTAGGTTCAGATACGCAGTATTTT
-	14	TRBV9	TRBJ2-1	many	CASSVDSSYNEQFF	TGTGCCAGCAGCGTCGACAGCTCCTACAATGAGCAGTTCTTC
TRBD2	16	TRBV5-1	TRBJ2-1	-	CASSVSLAGGGDEQFF	TGCGCCAGCAGCGTAAGTCTAGCGGGAGGTGGCGATGAGCAGTTCTTC
TRBD1	14	TRBV29-1	TRBJ2-7	-	CSVEAWDSGLGQYF	TGCAGCGTTGAAGCGTGGGACAGTGGATTGGGGCAGTACTTC
-	15	TRBV20-1	TRBJ2-3	few	CSARGAGIYTDTQYF	TGCAGTGCTAGAGGGGCGGGAATCTACACAGATACGCAGTATTTT